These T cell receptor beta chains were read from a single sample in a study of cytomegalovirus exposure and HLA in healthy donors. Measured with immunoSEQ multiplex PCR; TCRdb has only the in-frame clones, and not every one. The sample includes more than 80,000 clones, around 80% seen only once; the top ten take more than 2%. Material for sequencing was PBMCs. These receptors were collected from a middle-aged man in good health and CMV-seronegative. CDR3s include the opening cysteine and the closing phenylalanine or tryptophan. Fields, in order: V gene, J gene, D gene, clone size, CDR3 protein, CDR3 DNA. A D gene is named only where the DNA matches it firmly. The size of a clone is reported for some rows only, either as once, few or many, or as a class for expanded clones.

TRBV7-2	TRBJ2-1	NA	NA	CASSLSGFNNEQFF	TGTGCCAGCAGCTTAAGCGGATTTAACAATGAGCAGTTCTTC
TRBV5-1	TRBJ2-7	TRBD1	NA	CASSLGQGGYEQYF	TGCGCCAGCAGCTTGGGACAGGGGGGCTACGAGCAGTACTTC
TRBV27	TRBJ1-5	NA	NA	CASSVDSSNQPQHF	TGTGCCAGCAGTGTCGACAGTAGCAATCAGCCCCAGCATTTT
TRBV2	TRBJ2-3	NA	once	CASSSLLQGGDTQYF	TGTGCCAGCAGTTCTCTCCTCCAGGGGGGAGATACGCAGTATTTT
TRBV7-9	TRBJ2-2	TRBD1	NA	CASSMQTGGAPGELFF	TGTGCCAGCAGCATGCAGACAGGGGGCGCTCCCGGGGAGCTGTTTTTT
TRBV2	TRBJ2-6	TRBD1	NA	CASRVDRAGANVLTF	TGTGCCAGCAGGGTAGACAGGGCTGGGGCCAACGTCCTGACTTTC
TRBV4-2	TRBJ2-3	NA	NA	CASRHSGTTDTQYF	TGTGCCAGCAGACATAGCGGAACCACAGATACGCAGTATTTT
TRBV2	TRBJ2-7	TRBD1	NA	CASRGQVSSYEQYF	TGTGCCAGCAGGGGACAGGTGAGCTCCTACGAGCAGTACTTC
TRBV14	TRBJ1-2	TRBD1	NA	CASSQGVAGGYGYTF	TGTGCCAGCAGCCAAGGGGTGGCAGGGGGCTATGGCTACACCTTC
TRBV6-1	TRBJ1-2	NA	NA	CASSEGARGYGYTF	TGTGCCAGCAGTGAAGGGGCAAGGGGATATGGCTACACCTTC
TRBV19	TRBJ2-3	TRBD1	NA	CASSTGGQGAADTQYF	TGTGCCAGTAGTACGGGGGGACAGGGGGCCGCAGATACGCAGTATTTT
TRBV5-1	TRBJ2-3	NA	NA	CASSLGYTDTQYF	TGCGCCAGCAGCTTGGGATACACGGATACGCAGTATTTT
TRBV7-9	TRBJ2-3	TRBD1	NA	CASSRGRAGGTDTQYF	TGTGCCAGCAGCCGAGGTCGGGCAGGGGGAACAGATACGCAGTATTTT
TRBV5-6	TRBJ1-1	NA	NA	CASLRTGSSSTEAFF	TGTGCCAGCTTACGTACAGGGTCCTCGAGCACTGAAGCTTTCTTT
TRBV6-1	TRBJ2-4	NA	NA	CASSVAGQGGTGAKNIQYF	TGTGCCAGCAGTGTTGCAGGACAGGGAGGGACGGGAGCCAAAAACATTCAGTACTTC
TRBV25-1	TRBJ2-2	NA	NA	CASRASRSTGELFF	TGTGCCAGCAGAGCCTCTAGGAGCACCGGGGAGCTGTTTTTT
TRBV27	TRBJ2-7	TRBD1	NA	CASSRQGYLYEQYF	TGTGCCAGCAGTCGACAGGGGTACCTCTACGAGCAGTACTTC
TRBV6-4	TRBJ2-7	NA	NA	CASSDPTGPARGSYEQYF	TGTGCCAGCAGTGACCCGACTGGCCCAGCTAGGGGCTCCTACGAGCAGTACTTC
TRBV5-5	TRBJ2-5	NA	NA	CASSLWGGGGETQYF	TGTGCCAGCAGCTTATGGGGCGGGGGCGGGGAGACCCAGTACTTC
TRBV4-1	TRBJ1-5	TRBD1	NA	CASSQEQGNRQPQHF	TGCGCCAGCAGCCAAGAACAGGGGAACCGTCAGCCCCAGCATTTT
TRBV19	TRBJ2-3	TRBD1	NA	CASSPTRQGAQYF	TGTGCCAGTAGTCCGACGCGACAGGGGGCGCAGTATTTT
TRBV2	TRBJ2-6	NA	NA	CASRERQASGANVLTF	TGTGCCAGCAGGGAGAGACAGGCCTCTGGGGCCAACGTCCTGACTTTC
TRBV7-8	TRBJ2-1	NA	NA	CASSSIRLGLAINNEQFF	TGTGCCAGCAGCTCGATACGGCTTGGGCTAGCGATTAACAATGAGCAGTTCTTC
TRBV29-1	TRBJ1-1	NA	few	CSVGRGGTEAFF	TGCAGCGTTGGGAGGGGCGGCACTGAAGCTTTCTTT
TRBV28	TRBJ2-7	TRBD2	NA	CASSFRRGGIYEQYF	TGTGCCAGCAGTTTCCGTCGGGGAGGGATCTACGAGCAGTACTTC
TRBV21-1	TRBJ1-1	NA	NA	CASNPCPGRVTEAFF	TGTGCCAGCAACCCCTGCCCAGGCAGGGTTACTGAAGCTTTCTTT
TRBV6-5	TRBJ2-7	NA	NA	CASSPGDSGYEQYF	TGTGCCAGCAGCCCCGGAGACTCTGGATACGAGCAGTACTTC
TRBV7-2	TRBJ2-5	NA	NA	CASSLGGLEETQYF	TGTGCCAGCAGCTTAGGCGGTCTAGAAGAGACCCAGTACTTC
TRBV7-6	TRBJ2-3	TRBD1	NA	CASSRRQGMKDTQYF	TGTGCCAGCAGCCGGAGACAGGGTATGAAAGATACGCAGTATTTT